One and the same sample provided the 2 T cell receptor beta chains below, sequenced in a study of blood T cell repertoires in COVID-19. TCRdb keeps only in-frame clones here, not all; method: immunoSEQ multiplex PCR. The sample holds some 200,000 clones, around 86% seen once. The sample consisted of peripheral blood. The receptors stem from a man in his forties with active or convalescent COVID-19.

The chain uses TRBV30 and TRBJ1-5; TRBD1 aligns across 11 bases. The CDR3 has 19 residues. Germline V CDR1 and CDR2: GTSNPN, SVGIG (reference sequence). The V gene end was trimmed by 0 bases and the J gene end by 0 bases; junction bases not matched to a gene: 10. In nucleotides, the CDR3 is TGTGCCTGGAGTGTAGGCGGGACAGGGGGAATTGGTAGCAATCAGCCCCAGCATTTT. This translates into CAWSVGGTGGIGSNQPQHF.

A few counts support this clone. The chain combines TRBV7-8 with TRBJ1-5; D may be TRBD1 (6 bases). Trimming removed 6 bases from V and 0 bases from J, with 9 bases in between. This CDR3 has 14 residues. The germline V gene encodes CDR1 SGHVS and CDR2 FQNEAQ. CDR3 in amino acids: CASRTGNSNQPQHF. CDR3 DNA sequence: TGTGCCAGCAGAACAGGGAATAGCAATCAGCCCCAGCATTTT.